This TCR beta chain is drawn from a study of T cell responses to AZD1222 COVID-19 vaccine. Study-level information: Combined were second doses at about 4 or about 12 weeks. Regarding the study as a whole: The study sampled repertoires only after the peak T cell response. Targets within unmutated variant regions were reportedly found for nearly half of spike-specific TCRs. Donors in the cohort were predominantly white British and more often female, and clonal diversity was possibly underestimated.

This CDR3 is 17 amino acids long. From germline, CDR1 is KGHSH and CDR2 LQKENI. Trimming at V came to 0 bases and at J to 0 bases, leaving 2 bases not matched to a gene. This clone appeared a single time. Its antigen is as yet unknown. The table came from immunoSEQ multiplex PCR; TCRdb's copy has only in-frame clones and leaves some out. The sample has around 150,000 clones; roughly 92% are singletons. V gene TRBV18 combines with J gene TRBJ1-6; 7 positions agree with TRBD1. The sample here was peripheral blood, taken on day 0 of AZD1222 vaccination. This receptor was taken from an adult in good health. For the CDR3, the DNA is TGTGCCAGCTCACCACCGGGACAGAGCTCCTATAATTCACCCCTCCACTTT. Protein: CASSPPGQSSYNSPLHF.